This T cell receptor (beta chain) comes out of a study of regulatory T cells in long-lasting Graves disease (dated by TCRdb to the early 2020s). Regarding the research as a whole: To count as having persistent Graves' disease, a patient had to have received antithyroid drug treatment for over 5 years with TSH receptor autoantibodies remaining persistently positive. Antithyroid drugs had been taken for about 9.7 years on average by persistent Graves' disease patients in the clinical cohort. Patients with persistent Graves' disease were compared with patients with newly diagnosed Graves' disease using TCR sequencing and RNA sequencing of peripheral blood. The study was registered as a clinical trial and conducted in China. A total of around 35 samples underwent TCR sequencing, from about 13 patients with persistent Graves' disease and 20 or so patients with newly diagnosed Graves' disease.

Library prep was done by multiplex PCR. The sequencing machine was an Illumina HiSeq 4000. iRepertoire HTBI primers and Arm-PCR amplification of CDR3 regions were used to construct TCR beta libraries. PCR products were gel purified before sequencing. Concerning the study's data processing: A total of roughly 58 TRBV and under 15 TRBJ segments were identified across samples and were used for gene usage analysis of CDR3 amino acid clonotypes. Filtered high-quality paired reads were merged into contigs using COPE and FqMerger. BLAST was used to align contigs to IMGT TRBV, TRBD and TRBJ reference genes, and CDR3 was defined according to IMGT. Any clonotype with a frequency above 0.1% was counted as a highly expanded clone. Shannon entropy was used to measure repertoire diversity, and the Gini coefficient was used to measure V-J evenness. A clonotype was considered public if more than one individual shared it. TCRdb reprocessed the public reads (quality trimming at Q25 with fastp, clone calling with MiXCR) and kept in-frame beta chains. CDR3 protein duplicates are merged, each entry listing the most common genes and DNA. The V and J calls come from TCRdb's annotation, not from the publication. This sample comprises about 310,000 distinct CDR3 sequences, around 23% of them detected only once. The biggest ten clones account for roughly 50% of the sample.

The research as a whole found: Persistent disease showed preferential use of TRBV28, TRBJ1-2 and TRBJ2-5, whereas newly diagnosed disease favored TRBV20-1 and TRBJ2-1. Only the TCR beta chain was sequenced and analyzed. As a limitation, the authors acknowledged that the small sample size may reduce accuracy. Patients with persistent disease shared more public clonotypes (around 2,700) than newly diagnosed patients did (approximately 970). The study examined only peripheral blood because the primary lesion, thyroid tissue, could not be accessed. Persistent Graves' disease patients showed lower TCR Shannon entropy and fewer highly expanded clones than newly diagnosed patients, suggesting clonal expansion.

The time point label of this sample denotes: persistent/refractory GD, antithyroid drugs over 5 years with positive TRAb. RNA was extracted from PBMCs in TRIzol for both TCR sequencing and RNA sequencing. Graves' disease was diagnosed according to American Thyroid Association guidelines. The patients came from an endocrinology department in Xi'an, China. Each patient gave around 9 milliliters of peripheral blood, collected in an EDTA anticoagulant tube. Ficoll Paque Plus density gradient separation was used to isolate PBMCs, and no additional T cell sorting was done. RNA quality was checked with an Agilent 2100 Bioanalyzer and agarose gel, and concentration with a NanoDrop 2000. A note on this clonotype: What this receptor recognizes is not known. No clone much larger than this one lies a single base away; base qualities are absent.

At the junction V is shortened by 1 base and J by 7 bases, with 4 bases in between. Looking up the germline V gene yields CDR1 SGHDN and CDR2 FVKESK. The CDR3 measures 11 amino acids from cysteine to phenylalanine. Solely the CDR3 DNA is kept, with 33 bases framed from the first base. The chain couples TRBV14 to TRBJ2-5; no D gene is confidently identified. The sequences come from peripheral blood mononuclear cells (PBMCs), collected when the disease was refractory, from a patient treated with antithyroid drugs. This clonotype was sampled from a female donor with Graves disease. Here the CDR3 is given as CASSQAGTQYF. In nucleotides, the sequence is TGTGCCAGCAGCCAAGCAGGGACCCAGTACTTC.